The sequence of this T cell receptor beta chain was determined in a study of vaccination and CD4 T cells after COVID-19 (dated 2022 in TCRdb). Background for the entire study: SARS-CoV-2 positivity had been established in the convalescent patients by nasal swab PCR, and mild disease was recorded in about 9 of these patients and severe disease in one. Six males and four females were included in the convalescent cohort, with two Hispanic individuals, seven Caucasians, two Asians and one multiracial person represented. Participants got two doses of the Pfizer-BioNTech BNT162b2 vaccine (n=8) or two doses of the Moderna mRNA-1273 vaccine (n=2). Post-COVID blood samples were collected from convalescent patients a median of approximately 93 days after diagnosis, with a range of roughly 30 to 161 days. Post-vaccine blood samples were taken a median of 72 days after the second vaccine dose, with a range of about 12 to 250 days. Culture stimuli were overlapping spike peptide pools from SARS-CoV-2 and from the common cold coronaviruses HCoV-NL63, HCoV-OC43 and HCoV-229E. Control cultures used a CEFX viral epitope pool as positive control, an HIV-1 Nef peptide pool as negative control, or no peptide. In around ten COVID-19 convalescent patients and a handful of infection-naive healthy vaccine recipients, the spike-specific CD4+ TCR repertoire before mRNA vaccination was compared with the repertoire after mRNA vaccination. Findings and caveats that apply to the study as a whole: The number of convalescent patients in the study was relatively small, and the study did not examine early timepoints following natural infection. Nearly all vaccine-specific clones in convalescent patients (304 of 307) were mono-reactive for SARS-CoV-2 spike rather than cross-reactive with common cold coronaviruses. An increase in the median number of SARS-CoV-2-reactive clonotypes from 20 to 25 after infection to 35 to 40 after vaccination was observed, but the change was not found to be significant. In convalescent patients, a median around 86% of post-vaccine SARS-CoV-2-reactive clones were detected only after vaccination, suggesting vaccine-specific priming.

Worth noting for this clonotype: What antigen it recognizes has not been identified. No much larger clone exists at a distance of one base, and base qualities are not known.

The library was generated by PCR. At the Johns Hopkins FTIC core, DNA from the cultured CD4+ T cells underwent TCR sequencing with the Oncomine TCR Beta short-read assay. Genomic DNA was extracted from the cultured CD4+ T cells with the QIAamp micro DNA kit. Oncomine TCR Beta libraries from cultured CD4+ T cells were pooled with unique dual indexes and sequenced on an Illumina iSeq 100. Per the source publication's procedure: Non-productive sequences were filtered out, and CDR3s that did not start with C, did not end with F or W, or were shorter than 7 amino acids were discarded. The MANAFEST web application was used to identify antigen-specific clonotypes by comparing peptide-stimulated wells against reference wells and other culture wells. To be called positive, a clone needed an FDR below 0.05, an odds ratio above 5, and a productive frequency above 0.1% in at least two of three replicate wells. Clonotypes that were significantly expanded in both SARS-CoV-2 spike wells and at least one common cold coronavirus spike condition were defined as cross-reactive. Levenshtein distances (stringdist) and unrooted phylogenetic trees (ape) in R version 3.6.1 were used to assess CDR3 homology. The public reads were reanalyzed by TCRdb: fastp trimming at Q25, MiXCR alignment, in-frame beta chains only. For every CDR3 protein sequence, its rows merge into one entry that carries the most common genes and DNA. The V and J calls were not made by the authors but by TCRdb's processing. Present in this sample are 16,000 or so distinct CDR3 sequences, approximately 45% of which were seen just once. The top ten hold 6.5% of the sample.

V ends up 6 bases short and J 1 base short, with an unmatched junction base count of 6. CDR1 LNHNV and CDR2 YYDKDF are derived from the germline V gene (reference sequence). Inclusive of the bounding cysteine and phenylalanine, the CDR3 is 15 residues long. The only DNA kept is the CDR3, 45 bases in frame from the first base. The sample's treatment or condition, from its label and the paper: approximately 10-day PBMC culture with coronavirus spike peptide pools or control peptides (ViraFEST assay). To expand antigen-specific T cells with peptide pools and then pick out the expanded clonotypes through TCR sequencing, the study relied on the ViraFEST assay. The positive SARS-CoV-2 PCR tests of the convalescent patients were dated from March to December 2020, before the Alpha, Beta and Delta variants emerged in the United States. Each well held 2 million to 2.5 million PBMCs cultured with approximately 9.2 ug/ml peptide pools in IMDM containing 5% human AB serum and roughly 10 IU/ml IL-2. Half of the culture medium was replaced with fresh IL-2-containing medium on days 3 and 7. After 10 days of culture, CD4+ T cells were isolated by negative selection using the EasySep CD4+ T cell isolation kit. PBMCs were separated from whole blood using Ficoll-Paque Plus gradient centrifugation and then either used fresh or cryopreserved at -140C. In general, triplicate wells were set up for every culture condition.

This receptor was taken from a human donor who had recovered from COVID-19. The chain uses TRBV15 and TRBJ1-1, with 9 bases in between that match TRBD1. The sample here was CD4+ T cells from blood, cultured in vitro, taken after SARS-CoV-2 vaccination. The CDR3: CATSNWGQGNTEAFF. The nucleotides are TGTGCCACCAGTAACTGGGGACAGGGGAACACTGAAGCTTTCTTT.